These 3 T cell receptor beta chains share one sample of origin, sequenced in a study of technical replicates of blood from a handful of donors. Some clones are missing from TCRdb's copy, which holds only in-frame ones; the method was immunoSEQ multiplex PCR. The table has 80,000 to 100,000 clones, roughly nine tenths seen once. The sample was T cells isolated from PBMCs. Receptors were obtained from a human donor in good health.

The rearrangement joins TRBV4-1 to TRBJ2-7; D ambiguous. V gave up 3 bases and J gave up 2 bases, with 11 bases separating them. The CDR3 is 14 amino acids. CDR1 and CDR2 from the germline V gene are MGHRA and YSYEKL. The DNA of the CDR3 is TGCGCCAGCAGCCAGGAGTTTTTCCCCTACGAGCAGTACTTC. Encoded protein: CASSQEFFPYEQYF.

The chain employs TRBV9 and TRBJ2-1; TRBD1 aligns across 7 bases. V lost 1 base and J lost 10; bases outside the gene matches: 11. Germline-derived CDR1 and CDR2 are SGDLS and YYNGEE. This CDR3 comprises 15 residues. CDR3 amino acids: CASSVTRDSIGEQFF. In DNA, the CDR3 is TGTGCCAGCAGCGTAACCCGGGACAGCATAGGCGAGCAGTTCTTC.

This clone appeared once. This chain connects TRBV4-2 to TRBJ1-5; 10 bases are a match to TRBD1. This CDR3 is built from 16 residues. J lost 4 bases, V lost 3 bases, and 6 bases had no gene match. From germline, CDR1 is LGHNA and CDR2 YNFKEQ. As DNA, the CDR3 is TGTGCCAGCAGCCATCGACAGGGGGCCTCGAATCAGCCCCAGCATTTT. Its translation: CASSHRQGASNQPQHF.